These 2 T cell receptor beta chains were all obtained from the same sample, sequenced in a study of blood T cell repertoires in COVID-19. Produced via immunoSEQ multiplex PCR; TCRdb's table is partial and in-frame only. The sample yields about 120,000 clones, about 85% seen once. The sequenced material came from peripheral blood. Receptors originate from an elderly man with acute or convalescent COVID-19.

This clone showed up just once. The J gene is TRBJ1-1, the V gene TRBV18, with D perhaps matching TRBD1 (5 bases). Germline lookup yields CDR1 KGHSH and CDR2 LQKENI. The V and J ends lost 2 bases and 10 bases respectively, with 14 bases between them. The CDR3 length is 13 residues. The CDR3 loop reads CASSPGSGLGAFF. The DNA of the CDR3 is TGTGCCAGCTCACCAGGTTCAGGGTTAGGAGCTTTCTTT.

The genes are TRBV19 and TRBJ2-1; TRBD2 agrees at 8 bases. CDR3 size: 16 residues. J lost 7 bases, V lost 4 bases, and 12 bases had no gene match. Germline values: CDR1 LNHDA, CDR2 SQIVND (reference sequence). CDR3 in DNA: TGTGCCAGTAGTAGGAGGCCGGGACTAGGAGTAAATGAGCAGTTCTTC. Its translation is CASSRRPGLGVNEQFF.